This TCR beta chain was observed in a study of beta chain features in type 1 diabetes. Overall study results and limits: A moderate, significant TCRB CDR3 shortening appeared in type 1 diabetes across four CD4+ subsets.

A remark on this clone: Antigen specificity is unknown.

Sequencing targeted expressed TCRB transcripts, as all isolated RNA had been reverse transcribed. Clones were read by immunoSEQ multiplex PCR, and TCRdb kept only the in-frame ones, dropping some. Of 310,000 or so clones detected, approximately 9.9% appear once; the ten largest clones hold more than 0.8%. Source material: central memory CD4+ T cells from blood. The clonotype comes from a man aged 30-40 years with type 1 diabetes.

The CDR3 here is CASRRQGASGELFF. For the CDR3, the DNA is TGTGCCAGTAGGAGACAGGGGGCCTCCGGGGAGCTGTTTTTT. V is TRBV19 and J is TRBJ2-2; TRBD1 agrees at 10 bases. The CDR3 is 14 residues long. Germline CDR1 and CDR2: LNHDA and SQIVND (reference sequence). Losses at the gene ends were 6 bases for V and 6 bases for J; bases not matched to a gene: 4.